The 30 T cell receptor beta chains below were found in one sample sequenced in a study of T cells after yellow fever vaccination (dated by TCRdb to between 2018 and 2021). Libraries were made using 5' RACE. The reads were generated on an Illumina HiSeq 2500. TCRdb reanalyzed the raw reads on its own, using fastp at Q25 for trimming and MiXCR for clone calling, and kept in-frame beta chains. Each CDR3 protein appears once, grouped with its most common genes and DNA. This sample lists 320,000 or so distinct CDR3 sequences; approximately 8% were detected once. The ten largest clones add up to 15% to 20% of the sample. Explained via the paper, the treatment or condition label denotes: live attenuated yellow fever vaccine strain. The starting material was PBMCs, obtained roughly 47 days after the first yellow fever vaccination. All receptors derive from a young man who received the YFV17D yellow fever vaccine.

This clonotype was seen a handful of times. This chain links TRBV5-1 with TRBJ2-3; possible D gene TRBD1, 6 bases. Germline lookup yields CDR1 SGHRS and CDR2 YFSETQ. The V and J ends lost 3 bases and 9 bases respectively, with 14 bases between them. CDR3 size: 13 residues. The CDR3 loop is CASSSRTDPTQYF. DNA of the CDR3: TGCGCCAGCAGCTCGAGGACAGACCCGACGCAGTATTTT.

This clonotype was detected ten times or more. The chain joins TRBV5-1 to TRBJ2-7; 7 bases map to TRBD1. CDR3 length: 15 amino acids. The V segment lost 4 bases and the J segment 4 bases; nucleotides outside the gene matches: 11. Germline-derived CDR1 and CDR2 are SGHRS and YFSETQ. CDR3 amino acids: CASSPTGQVEYEQYF. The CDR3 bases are TGCGCCAGCAGCCCCACCGGACAGGTTGAATACGAGCAGTACTTC. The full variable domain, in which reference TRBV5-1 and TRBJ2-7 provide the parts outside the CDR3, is KAGVTQTPRYLIKTRGQQVTLSCSPISGHRSVSWYQQTPGQGLQFLFEYFSETQRNKGNFPGRFSGRQFSNSRSEMNVSTLELGDSALYLCASSPTGQVEYEQYFGPGTRLTVT.

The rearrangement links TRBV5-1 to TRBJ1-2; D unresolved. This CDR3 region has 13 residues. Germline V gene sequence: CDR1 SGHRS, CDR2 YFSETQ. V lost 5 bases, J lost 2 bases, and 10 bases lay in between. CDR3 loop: CASRPQENYGYTF. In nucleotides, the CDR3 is TGCGCCAGCAGACCTCAGGAGAACTATGGCTACACCTTC.

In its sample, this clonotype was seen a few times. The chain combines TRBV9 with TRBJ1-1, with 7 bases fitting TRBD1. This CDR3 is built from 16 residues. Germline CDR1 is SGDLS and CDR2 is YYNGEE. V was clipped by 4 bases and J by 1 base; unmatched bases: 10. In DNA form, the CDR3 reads TGTGCCAGCAGCCCTGGGACAGAGGGGCGGAACACTGAAGCTTTCTTT. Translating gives CASSPGTEGRNTEAFF. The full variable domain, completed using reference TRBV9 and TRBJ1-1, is DSGVTQTPKHLITATGQRVTLRCSPRSGDLSVYWYQQSLDQGLQFLIQYYNGEERAKGNILERFSAQQFPDLHSELNLSSLELGDSALYFCASSPGTEGRNTEAFFGQGTRLTVV.

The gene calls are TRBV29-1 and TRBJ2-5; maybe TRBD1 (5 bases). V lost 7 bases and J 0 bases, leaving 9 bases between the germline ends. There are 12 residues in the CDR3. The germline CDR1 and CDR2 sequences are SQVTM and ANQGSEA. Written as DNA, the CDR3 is TGCAGCGCCACGACAGACCAAGAGACCCAGTACTTC. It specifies CSATTDQETQYF. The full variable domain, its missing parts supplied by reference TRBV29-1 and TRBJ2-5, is SAVISQKPSRDICQRGTSLTIQCQVDSQVTMMFWYRQQPGQSLTLIATANQGSEATYESGFVIDKFPISRPNLTFSTLTVSNMSPEDSSIYLCSATTDQETQYFGPGTRLLVL.

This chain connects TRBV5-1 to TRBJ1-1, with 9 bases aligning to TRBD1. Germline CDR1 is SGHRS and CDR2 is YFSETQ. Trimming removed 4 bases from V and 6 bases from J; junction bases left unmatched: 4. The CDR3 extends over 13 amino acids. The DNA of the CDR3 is TGCGCCAGCAGCCAACAGGGGGCCCCTGAAGCTTTCTTT. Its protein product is CASSQQGAPEAFF.

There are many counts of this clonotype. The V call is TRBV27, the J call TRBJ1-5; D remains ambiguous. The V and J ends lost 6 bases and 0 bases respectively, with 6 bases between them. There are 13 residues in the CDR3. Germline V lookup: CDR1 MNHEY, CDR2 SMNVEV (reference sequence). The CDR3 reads CASREDSNQPQHF. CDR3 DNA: TGTGCCAGCAGGGAAGATAGCAATCAGCCCCAGCATTTT.

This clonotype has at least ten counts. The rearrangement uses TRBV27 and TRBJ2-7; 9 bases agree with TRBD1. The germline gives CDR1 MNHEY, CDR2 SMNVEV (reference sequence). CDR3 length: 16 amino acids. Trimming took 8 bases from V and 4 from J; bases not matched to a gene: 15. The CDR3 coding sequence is TGTGCCAGCGGCGGCCGGGACAGGGCCATCATTTACGAGCAGTACGTC. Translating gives CASGGRDRAIIYEQYV.

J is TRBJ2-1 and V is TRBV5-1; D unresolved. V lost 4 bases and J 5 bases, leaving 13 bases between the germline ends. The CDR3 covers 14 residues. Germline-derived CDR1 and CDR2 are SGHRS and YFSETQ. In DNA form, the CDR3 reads TGCGCCAGCAGCCTCCCCGGCTGGGACAATGAGCAGTTCTTC. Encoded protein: CASSLPGWDNEQFF.

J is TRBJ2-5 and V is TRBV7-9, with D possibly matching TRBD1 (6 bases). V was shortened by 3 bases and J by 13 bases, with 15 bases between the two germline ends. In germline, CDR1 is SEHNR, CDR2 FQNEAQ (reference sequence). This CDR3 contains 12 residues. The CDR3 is CASSLGATARYF. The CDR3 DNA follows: TGTGCCAGCAGCTTGGGGGCTACGGCTCGGTACTTC.

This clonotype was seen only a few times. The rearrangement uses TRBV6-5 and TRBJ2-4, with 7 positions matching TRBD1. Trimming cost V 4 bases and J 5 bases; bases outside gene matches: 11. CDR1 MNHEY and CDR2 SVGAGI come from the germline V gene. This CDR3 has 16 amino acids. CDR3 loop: CASSSFPGQIENIQYF. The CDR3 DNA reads TGTGCCAGCAGTTCCTTCCCGGGACAGATAGAAAACATTCAGTACTTC.

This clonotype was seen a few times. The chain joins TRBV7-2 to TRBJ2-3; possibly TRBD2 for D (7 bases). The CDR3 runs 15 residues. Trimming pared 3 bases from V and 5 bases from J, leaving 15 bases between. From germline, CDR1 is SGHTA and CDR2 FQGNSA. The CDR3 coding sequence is TGTGCCAGCAGCTTGGGGGGGGGCGGCGGAGATACGCAGTATTTT. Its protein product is CASSLGGGGGDTQYF.

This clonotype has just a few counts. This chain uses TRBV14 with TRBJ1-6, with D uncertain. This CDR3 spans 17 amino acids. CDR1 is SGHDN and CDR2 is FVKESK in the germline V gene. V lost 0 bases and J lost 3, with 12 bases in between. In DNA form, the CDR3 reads TGTGCCAGCAGCCAAGATTTTGCCTTCCGCTATAATTCACCCCTCCACTTT. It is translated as CASSQDFAFRYNSPLHF.

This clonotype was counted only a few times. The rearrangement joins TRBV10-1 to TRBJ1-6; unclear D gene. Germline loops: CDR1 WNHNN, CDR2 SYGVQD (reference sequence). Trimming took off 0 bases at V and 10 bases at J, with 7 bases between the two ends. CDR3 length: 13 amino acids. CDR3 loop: CASSESRESPLHF. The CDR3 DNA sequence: TGCGCCAGCAGTGAGTCGCGGGAATCACCCCTCCACTTT.

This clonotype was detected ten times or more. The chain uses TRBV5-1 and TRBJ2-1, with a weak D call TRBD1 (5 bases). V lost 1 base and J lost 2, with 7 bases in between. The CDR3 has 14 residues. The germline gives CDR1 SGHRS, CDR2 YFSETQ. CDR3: CASSLMDTYNEQFF. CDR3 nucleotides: TGCGCCAGCAGCTTGATGGACACCTACAATGAGCAGTTCTTC.

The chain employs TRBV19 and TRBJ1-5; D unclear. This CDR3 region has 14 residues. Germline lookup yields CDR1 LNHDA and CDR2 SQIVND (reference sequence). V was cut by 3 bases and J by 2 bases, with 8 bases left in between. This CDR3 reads CASSIRDGNQPQHF. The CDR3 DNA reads TGTGCCAGTAGTATCCGGGATGGCAATCAGCCCCAGCATTTT.

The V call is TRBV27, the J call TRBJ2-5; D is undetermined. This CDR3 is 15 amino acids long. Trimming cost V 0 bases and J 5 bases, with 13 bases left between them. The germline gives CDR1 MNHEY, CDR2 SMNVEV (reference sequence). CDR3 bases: TGTGCCAGCAGTTTATCGGACGGCCTTCGGGAGACCCAGTACTTC. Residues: CASSLSDGLRETQYF.

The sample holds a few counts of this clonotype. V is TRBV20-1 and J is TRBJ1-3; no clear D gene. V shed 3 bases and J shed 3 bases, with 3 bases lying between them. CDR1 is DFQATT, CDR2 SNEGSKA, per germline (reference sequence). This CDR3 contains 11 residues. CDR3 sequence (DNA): TGCAGTGCTAGGGGTGGAAACACCATATATTTT. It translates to CSARGGNTIYF.

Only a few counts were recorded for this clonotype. CDR3 sequence: CASKPGQGYNEQFF. The CDR3 DNA reads as TGCGCCAGCAAACCGGGACAGGGTTACAATGAGCAGTTCTTC. V is TRBV5-1 and J is TRBJ2-1; the match to TRBD1 covers 9 bases. The CDR3 has 14 residues. Germline lookup yields CDR1 SGHRS and CDR2 YFSETQ. After removal of 6 bases from V and 4 bases from J, the junction contained 5 bases not matched to a gene.

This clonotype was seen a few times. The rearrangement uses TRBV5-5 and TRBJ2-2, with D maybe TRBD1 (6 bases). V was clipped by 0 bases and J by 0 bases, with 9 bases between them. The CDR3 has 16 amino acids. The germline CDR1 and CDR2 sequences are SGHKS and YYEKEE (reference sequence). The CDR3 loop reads CASSLAGQTNTGELFF. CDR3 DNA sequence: TGTGCCAGCAGCTTGGCTGGACAGACGAACACCGGGGAGCTGTTTTTT.

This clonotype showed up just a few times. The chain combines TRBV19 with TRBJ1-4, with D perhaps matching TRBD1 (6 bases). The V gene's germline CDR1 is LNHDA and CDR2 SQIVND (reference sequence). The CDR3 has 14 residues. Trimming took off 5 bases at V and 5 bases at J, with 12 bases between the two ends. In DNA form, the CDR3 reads TGTGCCAGTAGTGACCAGGGGTCGAATGAAAAACTGTTTTTT. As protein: CASSDQGSNEKLFF.

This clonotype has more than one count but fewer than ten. For the CDR3, the DNA is TGTGCCAGCATCACCTCCGACAGGCCATCAAAGGAGCAGTTCTTC. It codes for CASITSDRPSKEQFF. The chain is built from TRBV28 and TRBJ2-1; maybe TRBD1 (6 bases). CDR1 is MDHEN and CDR2 is SYDVKM in the germline V gene. V was pared by 7 bases and J by 10 bases, with 23 bases between. This CDR3 has 15 amino acids.

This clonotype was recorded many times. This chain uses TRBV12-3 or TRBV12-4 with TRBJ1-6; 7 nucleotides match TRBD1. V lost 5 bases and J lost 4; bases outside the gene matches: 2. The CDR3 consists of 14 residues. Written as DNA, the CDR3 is TGTGCCAGCAGTCAGGGGGGGTATAATTCACCCCTCCACTTT. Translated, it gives CASSQGGYNSPLHF.

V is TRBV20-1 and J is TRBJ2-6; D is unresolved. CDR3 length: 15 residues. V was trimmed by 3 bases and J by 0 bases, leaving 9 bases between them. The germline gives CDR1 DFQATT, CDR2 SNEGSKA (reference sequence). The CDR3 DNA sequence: TGCAGTGCTAGTGCAGCGAACTCTGGGGCCAACGTCCTGACTTTC. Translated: CSASAANSGANVLTF.

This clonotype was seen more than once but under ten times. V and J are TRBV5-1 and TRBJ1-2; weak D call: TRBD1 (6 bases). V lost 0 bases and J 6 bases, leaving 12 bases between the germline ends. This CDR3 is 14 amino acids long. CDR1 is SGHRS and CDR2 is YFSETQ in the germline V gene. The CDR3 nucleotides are TGCGCCAGCAGCTTGGGCGGGGGCCAAAATGGCTACACCTTC. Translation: CASSLGGGQNGYTF.

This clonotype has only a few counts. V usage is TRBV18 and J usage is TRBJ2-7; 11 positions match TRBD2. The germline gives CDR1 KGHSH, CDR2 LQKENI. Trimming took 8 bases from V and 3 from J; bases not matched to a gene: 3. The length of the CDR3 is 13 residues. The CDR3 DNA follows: TGTGCCAGCGGGGGGACTAGCGGCTACGAGCAGTACTTC. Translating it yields CASGGTSGYEQYF. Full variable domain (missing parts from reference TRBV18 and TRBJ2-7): NAGVMQNPRHLVRRRGQEARLRCSPMKGHSHVYWYRQLPEEGLKFMVYLQKENIIDESGMPKERFSAEFPKEGPSILRIQQVVRGDSAAYFCASGGTSGYEQYFGPGTRLTVT.

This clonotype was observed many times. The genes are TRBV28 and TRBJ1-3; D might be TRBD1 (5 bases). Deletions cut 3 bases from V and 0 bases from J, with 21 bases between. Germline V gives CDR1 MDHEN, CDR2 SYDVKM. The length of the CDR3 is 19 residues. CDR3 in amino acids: CASSFVGTWERTSGNTIYF. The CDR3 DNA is TGTGCCAGCAGTTTTGTAGGGACGTGGGAAAGAACCTCTGGAAACACCATATATTTT.

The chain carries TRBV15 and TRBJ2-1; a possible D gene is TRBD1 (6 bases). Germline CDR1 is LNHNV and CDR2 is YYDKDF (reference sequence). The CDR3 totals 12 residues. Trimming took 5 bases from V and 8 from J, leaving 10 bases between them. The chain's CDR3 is CATSWGPDEQFF. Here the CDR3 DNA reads TGTGCCACCAGCTGGGGGCCTGATGAGCAGTTCTTC.

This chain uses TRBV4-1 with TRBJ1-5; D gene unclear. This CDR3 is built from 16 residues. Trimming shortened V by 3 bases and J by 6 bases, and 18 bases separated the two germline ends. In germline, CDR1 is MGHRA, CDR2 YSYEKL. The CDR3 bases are TGCGCCAGCAGCCACCCGGGCCGCCAAAAGGGTCAGCCCCAGCATTTT. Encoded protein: CASSHPGRQKGQPQHF.

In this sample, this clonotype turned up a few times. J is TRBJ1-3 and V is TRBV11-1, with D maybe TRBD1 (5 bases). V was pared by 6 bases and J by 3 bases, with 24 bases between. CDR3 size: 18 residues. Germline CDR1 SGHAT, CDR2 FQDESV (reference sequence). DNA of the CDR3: TGTGCCAGCAGTCGAGTCCCCAACCGACGGGACGGTGGAAACACCATATATTTT. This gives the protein CASSRVPNRRDGGNTIYF.